The next 32 T cell receptor beta chains were all read from a single sample in a study of shared T cell receptors in the human thymus. Libraries were prepared by immunoSEQ multiplex PCR; TCRdb keeps only in-frame clonotypes and omits some of them. The sample includes approximately 660,000 clones, around 89% of them seen just once. The data were also submitted as part of a second study, on human thymus T cells.

The material sequenced was thymocytes. The receptors were gathered from a boy under three years old with a congenital heart defect.

The chain uses TRBV5-1 and TRBJ2-7; TRBD1 might be the D (6 bases). The CDR3 contains 15 residues. Per germline, CDR1 SGHRS and CDR2 YFSETQ. Trimming cost V 3 bases and J 6 bases, with 19 bases left between them. In nucleotides, the CDR3 is TGCGCCAGCAGCTCCGCCGGGACACCTCAGGGCGAGCAGTACTTC. Amino acids: CASSSAGTPQGEQYF. Variable domain in full (rest from reference TRBV5-1 and TRBJ2-7): KAGVTQTPRYLIKTRGQQVTLSCSPISGHRSVSWYQQTPGQGLQFLFEYFSETQRNKGNFPGRFSGRQFSNSRSEMNVSTLELGDSALYLCASSSAGTPQGEQYFGPGTRLTVT.

V usage is TRBV28 and J usage is TRBJ2-5; 8 nucleotides line up with TRBD1. This CDR3 has 17 residues. Germline V gene lookup returns CDR1 MDHEN and CDR2 SYDVKM. The V gene end was trimmed by 5 bases and the J gene end by 4 bases; junction bases not matched to a gene: 15. DNA for the CDR3: TGTGCCAGCAGTCTACTATCGACAGGGGCCAGGGGAGAGACCCAGTACTTC. Protein sequence: CASSLLSTGARGETQYF.

The rearrangement uses TRBV2 and TRBJ2-7; D is unclear. Trimming took 2 bases from V and 2 from J, leaving 10 bases between them. The length of the CDR3 is 14 residues. Per the germline V gene, CDR1 is SNHLY and CDR2 is FYNNEI. The CDR3 here is CASSERQVTYEQYF. The CDR3 DNA reads TGTGCCAGCAGTGAACGCCAGGTGACCTACGAGCAGTACTTC.

The chain recombines TRBV18 with TRBJ1-2; D is unresolved. The CDR3 runs to 14 residues. V lost 3 bases and J 4 bases, leaving 12 bases between the germline ends. Germline values: CDR1 KGHSH, CDR2 LQKENI. CDR3: CASSPPLVAYGYTF. The CDR3 nucleotides are TGTGCCAGCTCACCCCCTTTGGTAGCCTATGGCTACACCTTC.

V gene TRBV6-6 combines with J gene TRBJ2-7; TRBD1 matches at 10 bases. The length of the CDR3 is 13 residues. Trimming at V came to 7 bases and at J to 4 bases, leaving 4 bases not matched to a gene. The germline gives CDR1 MNHNY, CDR2 SVGAGI (reference sequence). CDR3 residues: CASNPGQGYEQYF. CDR3 DNA sequence: TGTGCCAGCAACCCGGGACAGGGGTACGAGCAGTACTTC.

The chain employs TRBV5-1 and TRBJ2-7, with TRBD1 matching over 7 bases. This CDR3 spans 15 amino acids. V gave up 3 bases and J gave up 7 bases; unmatched junction bases: 13. From germline, CDR1 is SGHRS and CDR2 YFSETQ. The CDR3 nucleotides read TGCGCCAGCAGCTCGGACAGGCCTCCCTCAGTGGAGCAGTACTTC. Translation gives CASSSDRPPSVEQYF.

The genes are TRBV10-3 and TRBJ2-7; 9 nucleotides line up with TRBD1. The germline CDR1 and CDR2 sequences are ENHRY and SYGVKD. V shed 10 bases and J 5 bases; nucleotides not matched to a gene: 9. This CDR3 spans 13 amino acids. The CDR3 region is CATAGTGLDEQYF. CDR3 nucleotide sequence: TGTGCCACCGCCGGGACAGGGCTCGACGAGCAGTACTTC.

For the CDR3, the DNA is TGTGCCAGCGGAACTAGCGACTACGAGCAGTACTTC. Its translation: CASGTSDYEQYF. The genes are TRBV6-6 and TRBJ2-7; 7 nucleotides match TRBD2. V shed 8 bases, J shed 3 bases, and the junction held 4 bases outside the gene matches. Germline CDR1 MNHNY, CDR2 SVGAGI (reference sequence). This CDR3 contains 12 residues.

This clone is a singleton in its sample. The chain combines TRBV6-5 with TRBJ2-1; possible D gene TRBD1, 5 bases. Germline loops: CDR1 MNHEY, CDR2 SVGAGI. The CDR3 is made up of 13 amino acids. Trimming took 5 bases from V and 10 from J, leaving 15 bases between them. DNA of the CDR3: TGTGCCAGCAGTACCCTAGACAGAGTCGAGCAGTTCTTC. Its translation is CASSTLDRVEQFF.

The chain couples TRBV29-1 to TRBJ2-1, with 9 positions matching TRBD2. J lost 5 bases, V lost 3 bases, and 17 bases had no gene match. The CDR3 has 18 residues. CDR1 is SQVTM, CDR2 ANQGSEA, per germline. This CDR3 is CSVEEIAGDPPPDNEQFF. DNA of the CDR3: TGCAGCGTTGAGGAGATAGCGGGAGACCCCCCTCCGGACAATGAGCAGTTCTTC.

The J gene is TRBJ2-1, the V gene TRBV4-2, with D possibly TRBD1 on 5 matching bases. CDR3 size: 12 residues. The germline V gene has CDR1 LGHNA and CDR2 YNFKEQ. Trimming shortened V by 1 base and J by 8 bases, and 6 bases separated the two germline ends. The DNA for the CDR3 is TGTGCCAGCAGCCAAGCAGGGCATGAGCAGTTCTTC. Encoded protein: CASSQAGHEQFF.

This clone was counted a single time. This chain uses TRBV5-1 with TRBJ2-5; 9 positions agree with TRBD1. Per germline, CDR1 SGHRS and CDR2 YFSETQ. This CDR3 has 16 residues. The trim removed 4 bases at V and 5 bases at J, leaving 12 bases unmatched. The CDR3 loop is CASSGQDRGTGETQYF. The CDR3 region has the DNA TGCGCCAGCAGCGGACAGGACAGGGGAACGGGGGAGACCCAGTACTTC.

In regard to this clone: The junction departs from the called germline gene at one end, perhaps through a read error. The rearrangement links TRBV5-1 to TRBJ2-7; 9 positions match TRBD2. Germline V CDR1 and CDR2: SGHRS, YFSETQ. The CDR3 runs to 12 residues. The CDR3 DNA reads as TGCGCCAGCAGCCTCCGGGGGACTAGCATACACTTC. Residues: CASSLRGTSIHF. The variable domain in full, completed from reference TRBV5-1 and TRBJ2-7, reads KAGVTQTPRYLIKTRGQQVTLSCSPISGHRSVSWYQQTPGQGLQFLFEYFSETQRNKGNFPGRFSGRQFSNSRSEMNVSTLELGDSALYLCASSLRGTSIHFGPGTRLTVT.

The chain joins TRBV28 to TRBJ1-3; TRBD1 matches at 8 bases. V lost 3 bases to trimming and J lost 3 bases; unmatched junction nucleotides: 16. Germline V lookup: CDR1 MDHEN, CDR2 SYDVKM. The CDR3 totals 19 residues. The DNA of the CDR3 is TGTGCCAGCAGTTTTAAAAAAGGGGCAGGGGGCTATGGTGGAAACACCATATATTTT. Protein: CASSFKKGAGGYGGNTIYF.

The genes are TRBV28 and TRBJ2-1; 8 bases agree with TRBD1. With V trimmed by 4 bases and J by 8 bases, 10 bases remained unmatched. The length of the CDR3 is 15 residues. In germline, CDR1 is MDHEN, CDR2 SYDVKM. CDR3 amino acids: CASSWPGQGEDEQFF. The CDR3 nucleotides read TGTGCCAGCAGTTGGCCCGGACAGGGAGAGGATGAGCAGTTCTTC.

The CDR3 loop is CASSRGQGSSGANVLTF. The CDR3, as DNA: TGTGCCAGTAGTAGGGGACAGGGGTCTTCTGGGGCCAACGTCCTGACTTTC. The chain combines TRBV19 with TRBJ2-6; 10 nucleotides line up with TRBD1. The CDR3 sequence is 17 residues long. Germline CDR1 is LNHDA and CDR2 is SQIVND (reference sequence). The J segment lost 1 base and the V segment lost 4 bases, leaving 4 bases of the junction unmatched.

This clone was observed a handful of times. This chain uses TRBV29-1 with TRBJ2-3; 8 bases line up with TRBD1. CDR3 length: 17 amino acids. Trimming at V came to 3 bases and at J to 0 bases, leaving 11 bases not matched to a gene. The germline V gene has CDR1 SQVTM and CDR2 ANQGSEA. The CDR3 sequence: CSVDTVDRAPSTDTQYF. In nucleotides, the CDR3 is TGCAGCGTTGATACGGTGGACAGGGCCCCTAGCACAGATACGCAGTATTTT.

The J gene is TRBJ2-3, the V gene TRBV7-3; TRBD2 matches 9 bases. The V segment lost 5 bases and the J segment 2 bases; nucleotides outside the gene matches: 2. Germline V gives CDR1 SGHTA, CDR2 FQGTGA. This CDR3 is built from 14 residues. The CDR3: CASSPSGTTDTQYF. Here the CDR3 DNA reads TGTGCCAGCAGCCCTAGCGGGACCACAGATACGCAGTATTTT.

The V gene is TRBV9, the J gene TRBJ1-1; D gene ambiguous. The CDR3 length is 14 residues. With 0 bases removed from V and 2 bases from J, the gap between germline ends came to 8 bases. Germline CDR1 and CDR2: SGDLS and YYNGEE. As DNA, the CDR3 is TGTGCCAGCAGCGTAGATGGGCATAACACTGAAGCTTTCTTT. Protein product: CASSVDGHNTEAFF.

The chain joins TRBV27 to TRBJ2-3; D is perhaps TRBD2 (6 bases). V was trimmed by 5 bases and J by 3 bases, leaving 12 bases between them. The germline V gene encodes CDR1 MNHEY and CDR2 SMNVEV (reference sequence). CDR3 length equals 14 residues. The CDR3 DNA sequence: TGTGCCAGCAGTGCCCCGGGACTTACAGATACGCAGTATTTT. It yields the protein CASSAPGLTDTQYF.

The genes are TRBV19 and TRBJ2-1, with 8 nucleotides matching TRBD2. Trimming cost V 0 bases and J 3 bases; bases outside gene matches: 16. The CDR3 is 20 residues long. Per the germline V gene, CDR1 is LNHDA and CDR2 is SQIVND (reference sequence). The CDR3 sequence: CASSIDPGPPGLEIYNEQFF. CDR3 sequence (DNA): TGTGCCAGTAGTATAGATCCGGGCCCCCCGGGACTAGAAATCTACAATGAGCAGTTCTTC.

This chain links TRBV28 with TRBJ1-5; D possibly corresponds to TRBD1 (6 bases). The V and J ends lost 5 bases and 0 bases respectively, with 8 bases between them. Per germline, CDR1 MDHEN and CDR2 SYDVKM. The CDR3 sequence is 14 residues long. In DNA, the CDR3 is TGTGCCAGCAGTCCGGACAGTAGCAATCAGCCCCAGCATTTT. It codes for CASSPDSSNQPQHF.

The chain employs TRBV4-2 and TRBJ2-2; the D gene is possibly TRBD2 (6 bases). The germline V and J ends were trimmed by 1 base and 3 bases, with 6 bases remaining between them. The CDR3 contains 14 residues. Germline V gene data show CDR1 as LGHNA and CDR2 as YNFKEQ. CDR3 DNA: TGTGCCAGCAGCCAAGCGGGAGACACCGGGGAGCTGTTTTTT. Amino acids: CASSQAGDTGELFF.

This chain uses TRBV14 with TRBJ2-7; no firm D call. Germline CDR1 and CDR2: SGHDN and FVKESK. Trimming stripped 3 bases from V and 2 bases from J, with 14 bases between. The CDR3 consists of 15 residues. The CDR3 spells CASSQSEPATYEQYF. CDR3 nucleotide sequence: TGTGCCAGCAGCCAGAGCGAGCCAGCCACCTACGAGCAGTACTTC.

The rearrangement links TRBV11-2 to TRBJ2-1, with TRBD1 as a possible D gene (6 bases). Germline V gene sequence: CDR1 SGHAT, CDR2 FQNNGV. The CDR3 has 20 amino acids. V was cut by 0 bases and J by 3 bases, with 24 bases left in between. CDR3 DNA: TGTGCCAGCAGCTTAGATCCGACCCCGAAGCTTTTAGGGGGCTACAATGAGCAGTTCTTC. It encodes CASSLDPTPKLLGGYNEQFF.

This clone was detected once. The chain carries TRBV27 and TRBJ1-2; TRBD1 aligns across 10 bases. The CDR3 has 15 residues. Germline V gene lookup returns CDR1 MNHEY and CDR2 SMNVEV (reference sequence). The junction had 7 bases not matched to a gene; V was cut back by 3 bases and J by 6 bases. The CDR3 sequence is CASSFRQTGGDGYTF. Written as DNA, the CDR3 is TGTGCCAGCAGTTTCCGCCAGACAGGGGGCGATGGCTACACCTTC.

This clone has a handful of counts. The chain recombines TRBV10-3 with TRBJ1-3; no firm D call. Trimming removed 1 base at V and 0 bases at J, with 13 bases between. The CDR3 is 17 amino acids. CDR1 is ENHRY and CDR2 is SYGVKD in the germline V gene. The DNA for the CDR3 is TGTGCCATCAGTGAGTGGGGAGCTGAGCACTCTGGAAACACCATATATTTT. Amino acids: CAISEWGAEHSGNTIYF.

The genes are TRBV19 and TRBJ2-7; D is uncertain. Germline V gene lookup returns CDR1 LNHDA and CDR2 SQIVND (reference sequence). The V end lost 6 bases, the J end lost 6 bases, and 9 bases lay between the germline ends. This CDR3 is built from 11 residues. CDR3 amino acids: CASSASSEQYF. Here the CDR3 DNA reads TGTGCCAGTAGCGCAAGTAGCGAGCAGTACTTC.

The chain is built from TRBV27 and TRBJ2-1; 15 bases align to TRBD2. This CDR3 contains 18 residues. Germline CDR1 reads MNHEY; CDR2 reads SMNVEV (reference sequence). Trimming removed 9 bases from V and 0 bases from J; junction bases left unmatched: 9. This CDR3 is CARPQGTSGGISYNEQFF. The DNA for the CDR3 is TGTGCCAGACCTCAAGGGACTAGCGGGGGGATCTCCTACAATGAGCAGTTCTTC.

The chain uses TRBV30 and TRBJ2-2, with TRBD2 matching over 9 bases. This CDR3 contains 15 residues. CDR1 and CDR2 from the germline V gene are GTSNPN and SVGIG (reference sequence). The junction had 4 bases not matched to a gene; V was cut back by 1 base and J by 4 bases. DNA for the CDR3: TGTGCCTGGAGTGAGGCTAGCGGGATCACCGGGGAGCTGTTTTTT. Protein product: CAWSEASGITGELFF.

This CDR3 is CASSFGGGWDTEAFF. As DNA, the CDR3 is TGTGCCAGCAGCTTTGGAGGGGGCTGGGACACTGAAGCTTTCTTT. The J gene is TRBJ1-1, the V gene TRBV5-4; 7 bases match TRBD1. Germline values: CDR1 SGHNT, CDR2 YYREEE (reference sequence). This CDR3 has 15 residues. V shed 2 bases and J 3 bases; nucleotides not matched to a gene: 7. Using reference TRBV5-4 and TRBJ1-1 for the parts outside the CDR3, the full variable domain is ETGVTQSPTHLIKTRGQQVTLRCSSQSGHNTVSWYQQALGQGPQFIFQYYREEENGRGNFPPRFSGLQFPNYSSELNVNALELDDSALYLCASSFGGGWDTEAFFGQGTRLTVV.

The chain recombines TRBV11-3 with TRBJ2-7; TRBD2 aligns across 9 bases. The CDR3 spans 18 residues. From germline, CDR1 is SGHNT and CDR2 YENEEA. V trimming: 2 bases; J trimming: 4 bases; junction bases outside the gene matches: 15. As DNA, the CDR3 is TGTGCCAGCAGCTTAAGTCGGCGTGGACTAGCGAGACGATACGAGCAGTACTTC. Translation gives CASSLSRRGLARRYEQYF.